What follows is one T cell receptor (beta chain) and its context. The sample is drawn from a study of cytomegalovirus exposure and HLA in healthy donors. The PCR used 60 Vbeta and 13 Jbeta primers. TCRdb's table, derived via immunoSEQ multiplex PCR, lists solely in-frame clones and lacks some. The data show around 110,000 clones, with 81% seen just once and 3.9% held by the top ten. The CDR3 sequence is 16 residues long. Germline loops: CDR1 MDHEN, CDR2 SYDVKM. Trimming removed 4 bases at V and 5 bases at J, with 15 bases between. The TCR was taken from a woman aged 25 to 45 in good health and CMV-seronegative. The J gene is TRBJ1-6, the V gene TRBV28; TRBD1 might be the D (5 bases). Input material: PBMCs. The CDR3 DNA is TGTGCCAGCAGTTCCCGCCGACAGAAACATAATTCACCCCTCCACTTT. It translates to CASSSRRQKHNSPLHF.